Included here is one T cell receptor beta chain sequence, with context. No antigen is known for it. This CDR3 spans 15 amino acids. V was clipped by 4 bases and J by 7 bases; unmatched bases: 6. Germline-derived CDR1 and CDR2 are SGHRS and YFSETQ. This sample was taken from a study of cytomegalovirus exposure and HLA in healthy donors. Findings and caveats of the study: At a 0.05 false discovery rate, a later analysis found about 17,000 TCR beta sequences to be associated with HLA alleles. Sequencing depth roughly uniform across donors was assumed in presence/absence analyses. The study put some 160 TCR beta chains on its list as cytomegalovirus-associated.

PCR primers comprised 60 Vbeta and 13 Jbeta primers. Original analysis: The authors later counted 70 million to 85 million unique TCR beta chains, about 11 million of them shared. The protocol was immunoSEQ multiplex PCR, while the TCRdb copy is restricted to in-frame clones and leaves out a portion. For V, J and clone size, that table is used; D and trimming come from the DNA. The data show roughly 220,000 clones, 70% seen once. The sample taken for sequencing was PBMCs. The TCR was taken from a man aged 40-49 years in good health and CMV-seropositive. This chain links TRBV5-1 with TRBJ2-1; 12 bases align to TRBD1. The CDR3 DNA reads TGCGCCAGCAGCGCCGGGACAGGGGGCGCGAATGAGCAGTTCTTC. This encodes CASSAGTGGANEQFF.